Reported below is one TCR beta chain. The antigen remains undetermined. The CDR3 runs 13 residues. Germline assignment: CDR1 MRHNA and CDR2 SNTAGT. J lost 6 bases, V lost 6 bases, and 8 bases had no gene match. The PCR ran on 60 Vbeta and 13 Jbeta primers. Clones were sequenced by immunoSEQ multiplex PCR, and TCRdb holds only the in-frame ones, with some missing. The table includes roughly 120,000 clones, over 70% detected once. The data belong to a study of cytomegalovirus exposure and HLA in healthy donors. Whole-study context: Earlier, 180 million or so T cells were analyzed, and some 120 million unique TCR beta sequences were found among them. Study findings and constraints: A later analysis found most CMV-associated TCR beta chains apparently HLA-restricted. The classifier was said to identify cytomegalovirus status with high specificity and sensitivity. In an earlier analysis, in some 540 donors, most V segments appeared productive either ~90% or ~30% of the time.

This receptor was taken from a middle-aged woman in good health and CMV-seropositive. The genes are TRBV6-4 and TRBJ2-7, with 7 nucleotides matching TRBD1. What was sequenced was PBMCs. CDR3 in DNA: TGTGCCAGCAGCCACTTCGACAGGGTCGAGCAGTACTTC. This codes for CASSHFDRVEQYF.